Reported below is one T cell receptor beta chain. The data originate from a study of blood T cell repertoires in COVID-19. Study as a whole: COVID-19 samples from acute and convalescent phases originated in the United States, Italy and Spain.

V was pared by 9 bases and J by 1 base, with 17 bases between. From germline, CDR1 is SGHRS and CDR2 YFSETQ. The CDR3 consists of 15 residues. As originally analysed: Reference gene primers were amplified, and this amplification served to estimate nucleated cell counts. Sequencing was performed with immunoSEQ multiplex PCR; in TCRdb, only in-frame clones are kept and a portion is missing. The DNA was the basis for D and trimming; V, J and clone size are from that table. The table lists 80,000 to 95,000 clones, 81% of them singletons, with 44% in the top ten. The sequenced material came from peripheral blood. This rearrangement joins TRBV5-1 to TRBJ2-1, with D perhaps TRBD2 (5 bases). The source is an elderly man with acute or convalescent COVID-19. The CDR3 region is CATSEGGRSYNEQFF. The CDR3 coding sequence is TGCGCCACCTCCGAAGGAGGACGGTCCTACAATGAGCAGTTCTTC.